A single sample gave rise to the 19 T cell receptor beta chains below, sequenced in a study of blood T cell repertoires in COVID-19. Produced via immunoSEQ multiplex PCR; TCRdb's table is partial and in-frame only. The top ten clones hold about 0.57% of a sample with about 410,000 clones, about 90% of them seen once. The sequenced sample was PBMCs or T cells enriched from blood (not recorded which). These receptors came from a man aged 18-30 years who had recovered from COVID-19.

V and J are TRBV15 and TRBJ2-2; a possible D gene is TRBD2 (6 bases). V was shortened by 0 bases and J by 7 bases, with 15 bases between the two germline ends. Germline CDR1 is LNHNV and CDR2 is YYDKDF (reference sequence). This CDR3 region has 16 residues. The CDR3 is CATSRDPGSGVGELFF. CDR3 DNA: TGTGCCACCAGCAGAGATCCGGGTTCGGGAGTCGGGGAGCTGTTTTTT.

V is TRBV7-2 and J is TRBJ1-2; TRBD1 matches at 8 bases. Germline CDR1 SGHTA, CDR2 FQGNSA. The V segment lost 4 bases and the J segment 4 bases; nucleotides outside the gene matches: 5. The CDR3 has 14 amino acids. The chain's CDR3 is CASSSRTGSYGYTF. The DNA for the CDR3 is TGTGCCAGCAGCTCTCGGACAGGGTCCTATGGCTACACCTTC.

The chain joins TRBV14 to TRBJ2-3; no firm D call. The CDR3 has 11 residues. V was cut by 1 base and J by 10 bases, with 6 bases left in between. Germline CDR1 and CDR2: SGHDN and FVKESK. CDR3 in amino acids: CASSQGAAQYF. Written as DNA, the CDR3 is TGTGCCAGCAGCCAAGGGGCTGCGCAGTATTTT.

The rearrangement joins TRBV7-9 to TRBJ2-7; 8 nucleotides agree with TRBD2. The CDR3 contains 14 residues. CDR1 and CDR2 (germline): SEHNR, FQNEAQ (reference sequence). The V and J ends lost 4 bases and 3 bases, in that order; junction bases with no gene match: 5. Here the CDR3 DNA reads TGTGCCAGCAGCTCTACCCGGGAGGGCTACGAGCAGTACTTC. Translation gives CASSSTREGYEQYF.

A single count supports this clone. The chain's CDR3 is CASSDRDRVNSPLHF. The CDR3 DNA reads as TGTGCCAGCAGTGATCGGGACAGGGTTAATTCACCCCTCCACTTT. The V and J genes are TRBV25-1 and TRBJ1-6; 9 bases match TRBD1. V shed 3 bases, J shed 6 bases, and the junction held 3 bases outside the gene matches. The germline CDR1 and CDR2 sequences are MGHDK and SYGVNS. The CDR3 totals 15 residues.

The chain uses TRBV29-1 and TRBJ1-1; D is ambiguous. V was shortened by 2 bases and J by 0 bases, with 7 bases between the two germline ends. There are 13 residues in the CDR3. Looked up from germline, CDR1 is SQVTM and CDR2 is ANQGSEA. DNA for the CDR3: TGCAGCGTTGAAACCGAGCTGAACACTGAAGCTTTCTTT. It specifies CSVETELNTEAFF.

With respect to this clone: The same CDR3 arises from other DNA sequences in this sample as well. The CDR3 spells CASSLGGTGTDTQYF. Written as DNA, the CDR3 is TGCGCCAGCAGCTTAGGCGGGACCGGCACAGATACGCAGTATTTT. V gene TRBV5-1 combines with J gene TRBJ2-3; possibly TRBD2 for D (6 bases). Germline lookup yields CDR1 SGHRS and CDR2 YFSETQ. With 2 bases removed from V and 1 base from J, the gap between germline ends came to 11 bases. The CDR3 contains 15 residues.

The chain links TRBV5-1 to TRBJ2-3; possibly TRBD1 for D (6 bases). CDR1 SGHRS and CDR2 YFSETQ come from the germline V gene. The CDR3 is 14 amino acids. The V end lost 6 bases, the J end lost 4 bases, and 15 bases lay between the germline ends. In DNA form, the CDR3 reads TGCGCCAGCACCCACAGGGCTCGCGCAGATACGCAGTATTTT. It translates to CASTHRARADTQYF.

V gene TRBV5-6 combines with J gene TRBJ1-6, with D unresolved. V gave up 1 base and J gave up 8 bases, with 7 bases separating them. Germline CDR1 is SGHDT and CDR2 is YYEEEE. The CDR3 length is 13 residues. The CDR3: CASSLYLDSPLHF. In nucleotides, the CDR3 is TGTGCCAGCAGCTTGTATCTAGATTCACCCCTCCACTTT.

The chain's CDR3 is CASSEAGTGRVANEKLFF. For the CDR3, the DNA is TGTGCCAGCAGTGAAGCTGGGACAGGGAGGGTAGCTAATGAAAAACTGTTTTTT. The rearrangement links TRBV6-1 to TRBJ1-4; 9 bases are shared with TRBD1. Germline V gives CDR1 MNHNS, CDR2 SASEGT. J lost 3 bases, V lost 0 bases, and 8 bases had no gene match. The CDR3 covers 18 residues.

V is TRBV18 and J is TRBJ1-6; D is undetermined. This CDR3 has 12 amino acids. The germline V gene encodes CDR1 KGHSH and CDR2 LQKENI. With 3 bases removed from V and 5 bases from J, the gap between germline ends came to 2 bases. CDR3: CASSPDNSPLHF. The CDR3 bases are TGTGCCAGCTCACCCGATAATTCACCCCTCCACTTT.

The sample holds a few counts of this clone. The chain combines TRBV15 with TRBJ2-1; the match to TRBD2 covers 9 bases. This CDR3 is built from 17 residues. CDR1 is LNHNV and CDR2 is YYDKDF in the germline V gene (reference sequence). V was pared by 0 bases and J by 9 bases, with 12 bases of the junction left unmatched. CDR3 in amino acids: CATSRDPAGGPSSEQFF. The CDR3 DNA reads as TGTGCCACCAGCAGAGATCCCGCGGGGGGGCCTTCAAGTGAGCAGTTCTTC.

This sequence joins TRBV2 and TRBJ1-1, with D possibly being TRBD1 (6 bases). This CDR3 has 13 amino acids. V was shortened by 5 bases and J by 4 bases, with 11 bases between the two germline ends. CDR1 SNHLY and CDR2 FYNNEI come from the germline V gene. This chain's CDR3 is CASSNRAGTEAFF. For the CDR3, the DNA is TGTGCCAGCAGTAACAGGGCGGGCACTGAAGCTTTCTTT.

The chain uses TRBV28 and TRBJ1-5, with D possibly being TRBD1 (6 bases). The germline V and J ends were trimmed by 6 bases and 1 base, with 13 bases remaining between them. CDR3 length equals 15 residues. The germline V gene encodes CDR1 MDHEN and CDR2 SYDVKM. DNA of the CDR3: TGTGCCAGCAGGCTTGGGGGCTTAAGCAATCAGCCCCAGCATTTT. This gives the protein CASRLGGLSNQPQHF.

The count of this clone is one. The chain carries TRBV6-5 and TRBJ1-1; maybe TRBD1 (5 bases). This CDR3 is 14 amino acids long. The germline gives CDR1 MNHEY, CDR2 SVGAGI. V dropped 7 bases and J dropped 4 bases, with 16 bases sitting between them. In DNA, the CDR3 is TGTGCCAGCAACCTCGGGGGGATGGGCACTGAAGCTTTCTTT. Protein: CASNLGGMGTEAFF.

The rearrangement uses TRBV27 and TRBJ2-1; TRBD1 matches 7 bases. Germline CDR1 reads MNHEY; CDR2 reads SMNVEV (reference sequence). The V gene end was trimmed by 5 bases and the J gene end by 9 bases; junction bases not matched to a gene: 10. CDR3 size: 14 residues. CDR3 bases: TGTGCCAGCAGTCCTCGGGACAGTCTCCGTGAGCAGTTCTTC. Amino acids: CASSPRDSLREQFF.

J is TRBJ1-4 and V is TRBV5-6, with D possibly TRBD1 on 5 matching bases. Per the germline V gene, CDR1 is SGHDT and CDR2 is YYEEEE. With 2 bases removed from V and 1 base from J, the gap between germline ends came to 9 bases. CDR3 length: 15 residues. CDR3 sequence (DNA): TGTGCCAGCAGCTTTCCGGGGGGAACTAATGAAAAACTGTTTTTT. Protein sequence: CASSFPGGTNEKLFF.

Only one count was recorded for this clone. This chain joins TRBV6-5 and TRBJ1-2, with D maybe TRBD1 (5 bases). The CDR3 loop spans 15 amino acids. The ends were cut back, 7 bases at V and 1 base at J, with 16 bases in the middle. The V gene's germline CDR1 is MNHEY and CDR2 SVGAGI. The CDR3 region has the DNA TGTGCCAGCATCGGGTCAGGGCCGGGTAACTATGGCTACACCTTC. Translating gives CASIGSGPGNYGYTF.

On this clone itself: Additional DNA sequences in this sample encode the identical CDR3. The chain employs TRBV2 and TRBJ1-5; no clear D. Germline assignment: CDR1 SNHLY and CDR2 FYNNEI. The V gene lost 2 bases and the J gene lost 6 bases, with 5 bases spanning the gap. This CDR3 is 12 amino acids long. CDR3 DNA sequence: TGTGCCAGCAGTGAATCCGGTCAGCCCCAGCATTTT. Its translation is CASSESGQPQHF.